This TCR beta chain was sequenced in a study of neurological immune-mediated disorders (dated by TCRdb to about 2019). Regarding the study in general: The study compared peripheral blood TCR-beta repertoires of HTLV-I-associated myelopathy (HAM/TSP) patients, multiple sclerosis patients and healthy controls using UMI-based sequencing. Alongside PBMC samples, the set of about 100 TCR-beta libraries contained longitudinal samples, technical triplicates, and paired CD4+ and CD8+ T-cell subsets that had been sorted. The cohort comprised approximately 67 subjects: 14 HAM/TSP patients, approximately 34 multiple sclerosis patients and about 20 healthy controls.

This clonotype was counted at least ten times. Its antigen has not been determined. The sample holds no much larger clone one base away, and base qualities are not on file. For unsorted PBMC libraries, 2 million PBMCs were used after storage in RNAlater at -80 degrees C until RNA extraction. Peripheral blood was subjected to Ficoll-Hypaque density gradient centrifugation to isolate PBMCs, which were then cryopreserved in liquid nitrogen. Beyond this particular receptor, the publication reports: TCR clonal expansion was highest in HAM/TSP patients and lowest in MS patients, with MS patients falling below even healthy controls. Across subjects, expanded clones never shared an identical CDR3 amino acid sequence, which suggests that the TCR-beta repertoires in every group were private.

The germline V gene yields LGHNA for CDR1 and YSLEER for CDR2. Trimming takes 3 bases from V and 3 bases from J, and the germline ends sit 8 bases apart. CDR3 length: 13 amino acids, cysteine to phenylalanine. Only CDR3 DNA remains: 39 bases, in frame from the first base. To synthesize cDNA, template-switch 5'RACE was performed with a primer carrying a 10-nucleotide random unique molecular identifier so that each TCR transcript was tagged. Every sequencing run covered 15-18 subjects and yielded more than 170 million TCR-beta sequences. Total RNA was extracted with the RNeasy kit. Using the KAPA Real-time Library Amplification kit, TCR-beta VDJ regions were amplified with primers for the TCR constant region and the 5'RACE anchor. Sample indexes and Illumina adaptors were added in a first PCR, and a second PCR then increased library yield. The roughly 650 bp TCR product was size-selected on a 2% E-gel SizeSelection system after Ampure bead purification. Library quality was checked on a Bioanalyzer, concentration was measured with Qubit, and libraries were quantified with the Kapa Library Quantification kit before pooling. An Illumina HiSeq 2500 sequenced the libraries paired-end 2 x 150 bp. To increase sequence diversity, roughly 24-32% phiX was spiked into each library pool. Turning to the authors' computational methods: Quality-filtered reads were processed with the UMI-based MiGEC pipeline, and over 90% of raw TCR sequences were removed by the MiGEC pipeline during error correction. IMGT germline references were used for alignment of VDJ genes, and clonotypes were defined by a unique CDR3 amino acid sequence together with V-J genes. Clonal expansion, Shannon diversity, and CDR3 relatedness (CalcPairwiseDistances, ClusterSamples) were evaluated with VDJtools, and phylogenetic trees were built with CLCbio workbench. Expanded clones were defined as having at least 8 unique UMIs, based on coefficient-of-variation modelling across technical triplicates. The raw public data were reprocessed by TCRdb itself: fastp quality trimming at Q25, MiXCR clonotype calling, in-frame beta chains only. Identical CDR3 proteins give one entry, which carries the most common genes and DNA. What appears here as the V and J calls and clone size reflects TCRdb's work, not the paper's. Recorded for this sample are 20,000 to 25,000 distinct CDR3 sequences; around 14% of them occurred a single time. Of the sample, 15% falls within the top ten clones.

The chain couples TRBV4-3 to TRBJ1-1; a confident D gene designation cannot be given. The sequence derives from a female donor with HTLV-1-associated myelopathy (HAM/TSP). The sequenced sample consisted of PBMCs. The DNA sequence is as follows: TGCGCCAGCAGCCACAGAAGCTACACTGAAGCTTTCTTT. This is translated as CASSHRSYTEAFF.